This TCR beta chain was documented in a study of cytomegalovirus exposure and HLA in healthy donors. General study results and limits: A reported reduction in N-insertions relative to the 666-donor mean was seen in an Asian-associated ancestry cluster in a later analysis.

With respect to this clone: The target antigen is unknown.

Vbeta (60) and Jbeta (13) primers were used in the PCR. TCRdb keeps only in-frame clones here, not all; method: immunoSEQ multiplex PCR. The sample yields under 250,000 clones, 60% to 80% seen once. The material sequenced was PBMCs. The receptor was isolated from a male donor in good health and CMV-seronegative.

Here the CDR3 reads CASSQDWASEHSYEQYF. The DNA for the CDR3 is TGCGCCAGCAGCCAAGATTGGGCGTCTGAACATTCCTACGAGCAGTACTTC. The chain combines TRBV4-3 with TRBJ2-7; D unclear. The length of the CDR3 is 17 residues. Per germline, CDR1 LGHNA and CDR2 YSLEER. The V end was cut by 0 bases, the J end by 1 base, with 16 bases between.